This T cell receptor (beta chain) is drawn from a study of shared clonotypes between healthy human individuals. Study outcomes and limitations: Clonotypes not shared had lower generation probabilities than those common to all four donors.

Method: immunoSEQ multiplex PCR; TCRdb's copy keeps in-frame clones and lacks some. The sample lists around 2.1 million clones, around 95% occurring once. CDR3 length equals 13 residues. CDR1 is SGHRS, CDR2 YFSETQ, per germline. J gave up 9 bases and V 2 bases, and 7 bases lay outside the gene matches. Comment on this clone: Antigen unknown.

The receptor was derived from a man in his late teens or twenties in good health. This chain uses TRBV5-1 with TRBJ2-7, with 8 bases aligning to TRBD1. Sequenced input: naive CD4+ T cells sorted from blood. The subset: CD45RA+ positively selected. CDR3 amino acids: CASSLYSQGAQYF. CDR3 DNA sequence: TGCGCCAGCAGCTTATACTCTCAGGGGGCGCAGTACTTC.